This TCR beta chain stems from a study of lymphopenia after photon versus proton radiotherapy. This clone appeared once. What it binds is unknown. Germline values: CDR1 MDHEN, CDR2 SYDVKM. With 3 bases removed from V and 5 bases from J, the gap between germline ends came to 16 bases. This CDR3 contains 15 residues. Study-wide findings and caveats: Proton therapy kept repertoires fairly stable, unlike photons, which gained effector/memory cells. A bigger post-nadir fall in TCR diversity correlated inversely with survival time in deceased patients. Authors raise, but do not show, better survival with proton therapy. Oligoclonal CD8+ Temra expansion after nadir drove photon patients' diversity drop.

Repertoires were generated with immunoSEQ multiplex PCR, while TCRdb's copy carries only in-frame clones and drops some. The sample shows over 35,000 clones, 85% to 90% of them seen only once. The specimen was peripheral blood, collected from a patient treated with proton-based radiotherapy. The gene calls are TRBV28 and TRBJ1-1; tentative D call: TRBD1 (5 bases). This clonotype was sampled from a woman aged 70-85 years with pancreatic cancer. Some clones in this sample may be carry-over from other donors' samples. CDR3 residues: CASSFGDARTTEAFF. The CDR3 region has the DNA TGTGCCAGCAGTTTCGGGGACGCTAGGACGACTGAAGCTTTCTTT.